The clone carrying this T cell receptor (beta chain) was seen only a few times. Its antigen is not known. This sample was taken from a study of human T cells and chemical hapten exposure. Study as a whole: Patients received weekly diphenylcyclopropenone doses to the scalp throughout the approximately 24-week study.

This CDR3 spans 15 amino acids. Losses at the gene ends were 6 bases for V and 4 bases for J; bases not matched to a gene: 6. The V gene's germline CDR1 is MNHEY and CDR2 SVGAGI. Study findings and constraints: Unchanged with DPC sensitization were TCRs above 1 in 1000 frequency.

The time point: pre-sensitization, week 0. Stated treatment: therapeutic diphenylcyclopropenone sensitization with weekly scalp DPC. MiXCR was run by TCRdb on the RACE reads, yielding one entry per CDR3 protein. The repertoire holds roughly 260,000 distinct CDR3 sequences, about 9% seen once, with 2.3% in the top ten. The source material was whole blood, sampled in connection with sensitization to the hapten diphenylcyclopropenone (DPC). This rearrangement joins TRBV6-5 to TRBJ2-3, with TRBD2 identical over 11 bases. This TCR was sampled from a middle-aged woman with alopecia areata. Some clones in this sample may be carry-over from other donors' samples. CDR3 nucleotide sequence: TGTGCCAGCAGGTCCACTAGCGGGAGCTCAGATACGCAGTATTTT. It codes for CASRSTSGSSDTQYF.